This TCR beta chain originates from a study of T cells in Graves' hyperthyroidism and ophthalmopathy. With a duration under 2 months, the hyperthyroidism was newly diagnosed in patients aged 18 to 65. Clinical symptoms, serum thyroxine, TRAb, thyroid ultrasound and orbital computed tomography established diagnosis. V trimming: 3 bases; J trimming: 8 bases; junction bases outside the gene matches: 9. The CDR3 has 15 amino acids. Germline V CDR1 and CDR2: SGHTA, FQGNSA. TCR beta CDR3 regions were amplified from RNA. An initial round of RT-PCR targeting the TCR CDR3 relied on the HTBI primer set. Via MiXCR, TCRdb re-called the multiplex PCR reads, giving one row per CDR3 protein. This sample has 250,000 to 300,000 distinct CDR3 sequences, with about 14% found just once. This clonotype was observed at least ten times. Its specificity is unknown. Study findings and constraints: Blood also carried most thyroid clonotypes expanded above 0.001.

The rearrangement joins TRBV7-2 to TRBJ2-1, with 8 bases lining up with TRBD2. The material sequenced was blood. This clonotype was sampled from a woman aged 30 to 39 with Graves' hyperthyroidism that later progressed to Graves' ophthalmopathy. The CDR3 sequence: CASSFGSGSLYEQFF. In DNA form, the CDR3 reads TGTGCCAGCAGCTTCGGCAGCGGGAGTCTCTATGAGCAGTTCTTC.